A selection of T cell receptor beta chains follows, all from one sample in a study of blood T cells in healthy people across ages. TCRdb processed the 5' RACE reads anew with MiXCR; each CDR3 protein has one entry. The sample holds 650,000 to 1,000,000 distinct CDR3 sequences; 35% to 40% are singletons and the top ten take 10% to 15%. Sequenced sample: blood. These receptors came from a man between 18 and 29 years old in good health. Each CDR3 is given with its conserved first and last residue. D genes are given only for firm matches. Clone sizes are given selectively: once, few, many, or a class where the clone is expanded.

NA	TRBV29-1	TRBJ1-3	NA	TGCAGCGTGATGACCGGCTCTGGAAACACCATATATTTT	CSVMTGSGNTIYF
few	TRBV20-1	TRBJ1-2	TRBD1	TGCAGTGCTAGTACGCCCCGCCGACAGGGATTAGATGGCTACACCTTC	CSASTPRRQGLDGYTF
NA	TRBV20-1	TRBJ2-7	NA	TGCAGTGCTAGAGATAGGCGTCCTTCCTACGAGCAGTACTTC	CSARDRRPSYEQYF
NA	TRBV6-2/TRBV6-3	TRBJ2-1	NA	TGTGCCAGCAGGTACGCCACATTCACAGGGAGAACGAATGAGCAGTTCTTC	CASRYATFTGRTNEQFF
many	TRBV7-2	TRBJ2-5	NA	TGTGCCAGCAGCTTAACTGTAGCGACCCAAGAGACCCAGTACTTC	CASSLTVATQETQYF
NA	TRBV12-3/TRBV12-4	TRBJ2-2	NA	TGTGCCAGCAGTCTAACTGGGACATACACCGGGGAGCTGTTTTTT	CASSLTGTYTGELFF
NA	TRBV12-3/TRBV12-4	TRBJ1-2	NA	TGTGCCGGCAGTACTACAGGGGGCTACACCTTC	CAGSTTGGYTF
NA	TRBV12-3/TRBV12-4	TRBJ2-5	TRBD2	TGTGCCAGCAGTTCGACTAGCGGGGGGGACAATGAGCAGTACTTC	CASSSTSGGDNEQYF
few	TRBV9	TRBJ1-2	TRBD1	TGTGCCAGCAGCGCACAATACAGGGGCAGTGGCTACACCTTC	CASSAQYRGSGYTF
NA	TRBV15	TRBJ2-1	TRBD1	TGTGCCACCAGCAGCGCGACAGGGGACGAGACCCAGTTCTTC	CATSSATGDETQFF
few	TRBV5-1	TRBJ2-3	TRBD2	TGCGCCAGTCAGAGGACTAGCGGGGGTGGAGATACGCAGTATTTT	CASQRTSGGGDTQYF
few	TRBV20-1	TRBJ2-1	TRBD2	TGCAGTGTATCTAGCGGGGGAAACAATGAGCAGTTCTTC	CSVSSGGNNEQFF
many	TRBV12-3/TRBV12-4	TRBJ2-5	NA	TGTGCCAGCAGTTTTCTGGACAGCGAAGAGACCCAGTACTTC	CASSFLDSEETQYF
NA	TRBV7-9	TRBJ1-2	NA	TGTGCCAGCAGCCCGGACAGTGGTTCCAACGGCTACACCTTC	CASSPDSGSNGYTF
NA	TRBV12-5	TRBJ2-7	NA	TGTGCTAGTGCCCCCGGAGGGGGTCTAAATGAGCAGTACTTC	CASAPGGGLNEQYF
NA	TRBV12-3/TRBV12-4	TRBJ1-1	TRBD1	TGTGCCAGCAGTTCTTCCCAGGGGGCTTCGCCCTATACTGAAGCTTTCTTT	CASSSSQGASPYTEAFF
NA	TRBV7-9	TRBJ1-1	TRBD1	TGTGCCAGCAGCTCGGGACAGGGGAGAGACACTGAAGCTTTCTTT	CASSSGQGRDTEAFF
many	TRBV4-1	TRBJ1-5	TRBD1	TGCGCCAGCAGCCCCCGGGACAGGGGCAATCAGCCCCAGCATTTT	CASSPRDRGNQPQHF
NA	TRBV7-9	TRBJ2-1	TRBD2	TGTGCCAGCAGCCCGATGGGGAGGGATGAGCAGTTCTTC	CASSPMGRDEQFF
many	TRBV20-1	TRBJ2-1	NA	TGCAGTGCTAGAGATGGACCCCTCAATGAGCAGTTCTTC	CSARDGPLNEQFF
many	TRBV21-1	TRBJ2-1	NA	TGTGCCAGCAGCAAAGGCGCAGCCAGCTCCCGACACAATGAGCAGTTCTTC	CASSKGAASSRHNEQFF
many	TRBV7-2	TRBJ2-3	NA	TGTGCCAGCAGCTTAACATGGGCCACCACAGATACGCAGTATTTT	CASSLTWATTDTQYF
NA	TRBV20-1	TRBJ2-1	NA	TGCAGTGCTAGAGGGACGGGGCAGCAGTTCTTC	CSARGTGQQFF
few	TRBV7-9	TRBJ2-2	NA	TGTGCCAGCCCCAACACCCCCGGGGAGCTGTTTTTT	CASPNTPGELFF
few	TRBV12-3/TRBV12-4	TRBJ2-3	TRBD2	TGTGCCAGCAGTCCCGATGGCGGGGGATACACGCAGTATTTT	CASSPDGGGYTQYF
NA	TRBV20-1	TRBJ2-3	NA	TGCAGTGTCACGAGGGGTATGACTAGCACAGATACGCAGTATTTT	CSVTRGMTSTDTQYF
NA	TRBV18	TRBJ2-7	NA	TGTACCAGCTCACGCGGCCCCGGAGCATACGAGCAGTACTTC	CTSSRGPGAYEQYF
many	TRBV20-1	TRBJ1-2	NA	TGCAGTGCTAGAGACCCATTACAGGGAAGCTATGGCTACACCTTC	CSARDPLQGSYGYTF
NA	TRBV20-1	TRBJ1-5	NA	TGCAGTGCTAGAGCCGGCAGTGTGTACAATCAGCCCCAGCATTTT	CSARAGSVYNQPQHF
few	TRBV12-3/TRBV12-4	TRBJ2-7	TRBD2	TGTGCCAGCAGTTTAGACGCGGGGGGCGAGCAGTACTTC	CASSLDAGGEQYF
NA	TRBV12-3/TRBV12-4	TRBJ1-5	TRBD1	TGTGCCGGCAGCCTAGGGGGCACCCAGCCCCAGCATTTT	CAGSLGGTQPQHF
NA	TRBV27	TRBJ1-5	NA	TGTGCCAGCAGACAGGGACTGATTAGCAATCAGCCCCAGCATTTT	CASRQGLISNQPQHF
NA	TRBV7-2	TRBJ2-5	TRBD2	TGTGCCAGCAGCCTCGGACTAGTGGGGACCCAGTACTTC	CASSLGLVGTQYF
once	TRBV7-2	TRBJ1-5	TRBD1	TGTGCCTGCAGTCAGGCCCTCAGCGGGACAGATACGCAGCATTTT	CACSQALSGTDTQHF
few	TRBV6-2/TRBV6-3	TRBJ2-1	NA	TGTGCCAGCAGTCGTGGGGTTGAGCAGTTCTTC	CASSRGVEQFF
few	TRBV4-1	TRBJ1-2	TRBD1	TGCGCCAGCAGCCAGTCGCCCGGGACAGGGGGATGGGAAGGGTTCGGCTACACCTTC	CASSQSPGTGGWEGFGYTF
few	TRBV12-3/TRBV12-4	TRBJ1-5	NA	TGTGCCAGCAGTTCCGTTAGCAATCAGCCCCAGCATTTT	CASSSVSNQPQHF
NA	TRBV5-1	TRBJ2-1	TRBD2	TGCGCCAGTACCGGGACTAACAACAATGAGCAGTTCTTC	CASTGTNNNEQFF
NA	TRBV20-1	TRBJ2-7	NA	TGCAGTGCTAGAGATGGGGCGGGCTACAATGAGCAGTACTTC	CSARDGAGYNEQYF
NA	TRBV20-1	TRBJ1-1	NA	TGCAGTGCTAGAGTAGCAGCCATGAACACTGAAGCTTTCTTT	CSARVAAMNTEAFF
many	TRBV2	TRBJ2-1	TRBD2	TGTGCCAGCTTTAGGGAGGGCACCTACAATGAGCAGTTCTTC	CASFREGTYNEQFF
few	TRBV20-1	TRBJ2-1	NA	TGCAGTGCCCGGAGCGAGGAGCAGTTCTTC	CSARSEEQFF
few	TRBV6-5	TRBJ1-1	NA	TGTGCCAGCAGTTACTCGCTGGGCACTGAAGCTTTCTTT	CASSYSLGTEAFF
NA	TRBV10-3	TRBJ1-5	NA	TGTGCCATCAGTGTAGGGAGCAATCAGCCCCAGCATTTT	CAISVGSNQPQHF
few	TRBV12-3/TRBV12-4	TRBJ1-1	NA	TGTGCCAGCAGTCGAGTTTTTGAAGCTTTCTTT	CASSRVFEAFF
once	TRBV4-1	TRBJ2-1	NA	TGCGCCAGCAGCCAAGAGGTAGAGGGGAATGAGCAGTTCTTC	CASSQEVEGNEQFF
NA	TRBV7-8	TRBJ2-1	NA	TGTGCCAGCAGCTTGCGTGCAGGGGCCTACAATGAGCAGTTCTTC	CASSLRAGAYNEQFF
NA	TRBV24-1	TRBJ2-1	NA	TGTGCCACCAGTCCGGACGGATACAATGAGCAGTTCTTC	CATSPDGYNEQFF
NA	TRBV19	TRBJ1-3	NA	TGTGCCAGTAGCGGGGGGAGGGCCGACCGCTCTGGAAACACCATATATTTT	CASSGGRADRSGNTIYF
NA	TRBV29-1	TRBJ2-2	NA	TGCAGCGTTGAAGCTCCGCCAGGGGAAACGAACACCGGGGAGCTGTTTTTT	CSVEAPPGETNTGELFF
NA	TRBV6-5	TRBJ2-5	TRBD2	TGTGCCAGCAGCTTGGGGGGGGGACCTGACCAAGAGACCCAGTACTTC	CASSLGGGPDQETQYF